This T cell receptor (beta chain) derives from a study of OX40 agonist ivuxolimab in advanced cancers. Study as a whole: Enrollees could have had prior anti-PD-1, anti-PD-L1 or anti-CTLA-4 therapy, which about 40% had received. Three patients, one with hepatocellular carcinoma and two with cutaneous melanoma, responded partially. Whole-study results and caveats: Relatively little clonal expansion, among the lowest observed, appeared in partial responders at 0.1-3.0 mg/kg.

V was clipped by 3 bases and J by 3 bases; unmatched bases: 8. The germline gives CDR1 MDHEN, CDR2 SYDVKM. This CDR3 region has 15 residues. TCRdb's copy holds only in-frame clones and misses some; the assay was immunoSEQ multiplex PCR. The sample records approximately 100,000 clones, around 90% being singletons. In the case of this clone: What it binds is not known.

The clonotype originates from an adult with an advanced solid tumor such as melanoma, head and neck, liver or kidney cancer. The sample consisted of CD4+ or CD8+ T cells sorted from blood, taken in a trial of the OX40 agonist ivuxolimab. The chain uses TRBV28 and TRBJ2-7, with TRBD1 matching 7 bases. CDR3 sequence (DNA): TGTGCCAGCAGTTTCGACTGGACAGGCCTCTACGAGCAGTACTTC. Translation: CASSFDWTGLYEQYF.